What follows describes a single TCR beta chain. These data belong to a study of T cell responses to AZD1222 COVID-19 vaccine. Study overall: Second doses were pooled across both intervals (about 4 or about 12 weeks).

Germline V CDR1 and CDR2: MNHEY, SMNVEV (reference sequence). V shed 7 bases and J shed 3 bases, with 17 bases lying between them. CDR3 length equals 15 residues. Libraries were prepared by immunoSEQ multiplex PCR; TCRdb keeps only in-frame clonotypes and omits some of them. The table lists approximately 150,000 clones, around 87% of them singletons, with around 2.6% in the top ten. The source material was peripheral blood, sampled on day 0 of AZD1222 vaccination. The chain uses TRBV27 and TRBJ2-3; possible D gene TRBD2, 5 bases. This sequence originates from an adult in good health. The CDR3 loop reads CASTPLGVGTDTQYF. The CDR3 DNA is TGTGCCAGCACTCCACTCGGGGTGGGAACAGATACGCAGTATTTT.